This T cell receptor (beta chain) was identified during a study of blood T cell repertoires in COVID-19. About the study: From T cells, B-cell-depleted T cells, or PBMCs came the material, which was cDNA or gDNA.

The CDR3 extends over 19 amino acids. V was trimmed by 0 bases and J by 0 bases, leaving 19 bases between them. Per the germline V gene, CDR1 is SGDLS and CDR2 is YYNGEE. In the original processing: Reference gene primer amplification gave estimated nucleated cell counts. Profiled with immunoSEQ multiplex PCR; TCRdb holds only in-frame clones, not every one. V and J calls plus clone size are reproduced from that table; the DNA served to infer D and trimming. The sample has about 180,000 clones, approximately 78% seen once; the top ten hold 17%. This sequence was found in a woman between 50 and 59 years old who had recovered from COVID-19. The specimen was PBMCs or T cells enriched from blood (not recorded which). This chain joins TRBV9 and TRBJ2-1, with TRBD2 as a possible D gene (6 bases). The CDR3 loop reads CASSVGDGAGRSSYNEQFF. As DNA, the CDR3 is TGTGCCAGCAGCGTAGGTGATGGGGCGGGAAGGAGCTCCTACAATGAGCAGTTCTTC.